Here is one T cell receptor beta chain with its context. Antigen specificity is unknown. The data stem from a study of cytotoxic CD8 clonotypes in ibrutinib-treated CLL. Across the whole study: The subjects consisted of approximately ten relapsed/refractory and some 15 treatment-naive individuals, with around 17 IGHV unmutated. Response material was collected after a median about 11 months of treatment, range 6 to 36. Regarding the study as a whole: Baseline-level clonality went beyond age-matched healthy donors and moved in step with circulating CD8+ T-cell counts.

V was cut by 5 bases and J by 5 bases, with 7 bases left in between. The germline gives CDR1 SGHVS, CDR2 FNYEAQ. The CDR3 is made up of 12 amino acids. Cryopreserved PBMCs provided around 2 micrograms of genomic DNA for the TCR beta libraries. Sequencing used immunoSEQ multiplex PCR; TCRdb keeps in-frame clones, though not all of them. The sample has 65,000 to 85,000 clones; about nine tenths are singletons. The clonotype originates from a human donor with chronic lymphocytic leukemia. The specimen comprised PBMCs, sampled after 12 months of ibrutinib treatment. This chain uses TRBV7-6 with TRBJ2-1; D gene uncertain. The CDR3 region is CASSQRNNEQFF. DNA for the CDR3: TGTGCCAGCAGCCAACGAAACAATGAGCAGTTCTTC. Supplemented by reference TRBV7-6 and TRBJ2-1, the full variable domain reads GAGVSQSPRYKVTKRGQDVALRCDPISGHVSLYWYRQALGQGPEFLTYFNYEAQQDKSGLPNDRFSAERPEGSISTLTIQRTEQRDSAMYRCASSQRNNEQFFGPGTRLTVL.